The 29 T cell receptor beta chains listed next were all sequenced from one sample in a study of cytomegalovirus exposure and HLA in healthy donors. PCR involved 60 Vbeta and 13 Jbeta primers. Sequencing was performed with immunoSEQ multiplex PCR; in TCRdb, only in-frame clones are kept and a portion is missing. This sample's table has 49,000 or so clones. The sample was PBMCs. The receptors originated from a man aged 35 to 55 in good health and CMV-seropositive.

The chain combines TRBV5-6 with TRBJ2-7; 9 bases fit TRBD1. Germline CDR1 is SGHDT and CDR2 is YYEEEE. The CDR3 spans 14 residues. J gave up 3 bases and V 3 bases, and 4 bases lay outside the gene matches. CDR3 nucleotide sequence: TGTGCCAGCAGCTCCGGGACAGGGCTCTACGAGCAGTACTTC. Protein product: CASSSGTGLYEQYF.

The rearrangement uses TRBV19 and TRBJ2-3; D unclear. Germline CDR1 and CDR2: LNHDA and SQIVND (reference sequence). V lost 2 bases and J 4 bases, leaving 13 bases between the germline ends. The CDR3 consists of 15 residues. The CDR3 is CASSIQLPTADTQYF. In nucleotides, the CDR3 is TGTGCCAGTAGTATACAACTCCCCACGGCAGATACGCAGTATTTT.

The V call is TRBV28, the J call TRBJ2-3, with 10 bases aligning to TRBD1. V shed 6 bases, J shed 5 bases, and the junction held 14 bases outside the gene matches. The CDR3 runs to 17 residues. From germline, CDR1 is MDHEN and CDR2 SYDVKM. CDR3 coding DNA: TGTGCCAGCAGACCCGGGACAGGGGTGAGCGGGAAAGATACGCAGTATTTT. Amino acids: CASRPGTGVSGKDTQYF.

This CDR3 is CAWSARERSQYF. CDR3 nucleotide sequence: TGTGCCTGGAGTGCCAGGGAAAGGTCCCAGTACTTC. The chain employs TRBV30 and TRBJ2-5; a weak D match, TRBD1 (5 bases). V was trimmed by 1 base and J by 9 bases, leaving 12 bases between them. This CDR3 has 12 residues. Germline CDR1 is GTSNPN and CDR2 is SVGIG (reference sequence).

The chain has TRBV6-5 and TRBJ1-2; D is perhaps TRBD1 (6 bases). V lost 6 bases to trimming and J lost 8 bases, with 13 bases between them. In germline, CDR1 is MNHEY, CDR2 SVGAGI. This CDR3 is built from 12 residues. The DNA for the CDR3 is TGTGCCAGCAGACTCCAGGGGCAGGGCTACACCTTC. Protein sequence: CASRLQGQGYTF.

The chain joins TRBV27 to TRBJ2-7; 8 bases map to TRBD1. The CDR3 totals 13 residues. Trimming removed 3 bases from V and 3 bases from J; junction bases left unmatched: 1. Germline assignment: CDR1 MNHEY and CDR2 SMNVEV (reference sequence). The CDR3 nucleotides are TGTGCCAGCAGTTTCGGACAGGGCTACGAGCAGTACTTC. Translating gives CASSFGQGYEQYF.

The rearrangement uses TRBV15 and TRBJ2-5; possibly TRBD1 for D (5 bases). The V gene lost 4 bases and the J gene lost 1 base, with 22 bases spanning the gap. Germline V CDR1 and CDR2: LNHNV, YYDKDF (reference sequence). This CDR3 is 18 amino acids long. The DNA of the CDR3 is TGTGCCACCAGCACCCCTCCCGGAAAGGGGCCGGTCCAAGAGACCCAGTACTTC. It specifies CATSTPPGKGPVQETQYF.

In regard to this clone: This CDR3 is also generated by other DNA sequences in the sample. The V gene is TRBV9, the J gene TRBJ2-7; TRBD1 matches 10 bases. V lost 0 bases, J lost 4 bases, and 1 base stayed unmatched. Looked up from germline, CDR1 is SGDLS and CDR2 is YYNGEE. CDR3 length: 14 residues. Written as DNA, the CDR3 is TGTGCCAGCAGCGTAGGACAGGGGGCATACGAGCAGTACTTC. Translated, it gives CASSVGQGAYEQYF.

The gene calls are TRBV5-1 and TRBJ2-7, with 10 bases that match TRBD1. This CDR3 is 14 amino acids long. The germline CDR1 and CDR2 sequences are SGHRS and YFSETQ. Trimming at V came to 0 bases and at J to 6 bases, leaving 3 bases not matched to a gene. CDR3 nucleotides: TGCGCCAGCAGCTTGGAGCGGACAGGGGGCGAGCAGTACTTC. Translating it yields CASSLERTGGEQYF.

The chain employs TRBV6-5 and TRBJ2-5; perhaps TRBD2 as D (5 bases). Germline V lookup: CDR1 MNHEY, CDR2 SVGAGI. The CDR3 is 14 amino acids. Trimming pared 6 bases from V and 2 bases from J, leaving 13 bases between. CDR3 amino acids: CASSPGLAQETQYF. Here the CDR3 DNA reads TGTGCCAGCAGCCCTGGGCTAGCACAAGAGACCCAGTACTTC.

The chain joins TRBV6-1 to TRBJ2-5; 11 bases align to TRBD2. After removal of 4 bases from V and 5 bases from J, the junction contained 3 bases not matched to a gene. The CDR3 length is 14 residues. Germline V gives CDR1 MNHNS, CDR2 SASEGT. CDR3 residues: CASSVTSGTETQYF. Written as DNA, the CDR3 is TGTGCCAGCAGTGTGACTAGCGGGACGGAGACCCAGTACTTC.

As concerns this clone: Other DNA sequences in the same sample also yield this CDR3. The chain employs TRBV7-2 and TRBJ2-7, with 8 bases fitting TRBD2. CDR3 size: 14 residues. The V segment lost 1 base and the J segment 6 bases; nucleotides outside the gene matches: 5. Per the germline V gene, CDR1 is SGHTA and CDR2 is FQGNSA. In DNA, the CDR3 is TGTGCCAGCAGCTTAGGGGGACTAGACCGCGAGCAGTACTTC. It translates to CASSLGGLDREQYF.

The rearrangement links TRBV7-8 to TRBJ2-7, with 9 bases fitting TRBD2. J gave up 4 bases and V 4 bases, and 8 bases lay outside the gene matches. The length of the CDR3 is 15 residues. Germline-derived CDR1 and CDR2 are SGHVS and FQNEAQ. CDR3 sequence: CASSSTGLASYEQYF. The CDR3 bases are TGTGCCAGCAGCTCGACGGGACTAGCCTCATACGAGCAGTACTTC.

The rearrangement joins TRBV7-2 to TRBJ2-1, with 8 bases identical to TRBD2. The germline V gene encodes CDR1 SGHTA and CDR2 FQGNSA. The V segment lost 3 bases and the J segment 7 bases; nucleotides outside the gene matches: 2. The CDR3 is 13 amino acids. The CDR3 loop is CASSFGLANEQFF. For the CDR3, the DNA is TGTGCCAGCAGCTTCGGACTAGCTAATGAGCAGTTCTTC.

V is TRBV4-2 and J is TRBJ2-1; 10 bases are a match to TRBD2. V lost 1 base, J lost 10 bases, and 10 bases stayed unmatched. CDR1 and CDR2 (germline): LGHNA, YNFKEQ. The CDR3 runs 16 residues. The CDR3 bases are TGTGCCAGCAGCCAAGGGGTCGAGCGGGGGGGCGGGGAGCAGTTCTTC. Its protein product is CASSQGVERGGGEQFF.

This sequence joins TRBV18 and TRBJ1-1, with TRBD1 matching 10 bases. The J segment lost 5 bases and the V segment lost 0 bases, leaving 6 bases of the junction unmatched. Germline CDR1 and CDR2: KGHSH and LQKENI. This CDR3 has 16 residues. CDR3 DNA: TGTGCCAGCTCACCACCTGGGACAGGGGAGCAGACTGAAGCTTTCTTT. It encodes CASSPPGTGEQTEAFF.

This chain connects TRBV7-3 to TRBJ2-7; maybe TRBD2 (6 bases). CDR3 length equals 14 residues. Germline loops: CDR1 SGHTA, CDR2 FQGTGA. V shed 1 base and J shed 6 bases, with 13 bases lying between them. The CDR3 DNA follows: TGTGCCAGCAGCTTAAAAAGAAGGACTACCGAGCAGTACTTC. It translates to CASSLKRRTTEQYF.

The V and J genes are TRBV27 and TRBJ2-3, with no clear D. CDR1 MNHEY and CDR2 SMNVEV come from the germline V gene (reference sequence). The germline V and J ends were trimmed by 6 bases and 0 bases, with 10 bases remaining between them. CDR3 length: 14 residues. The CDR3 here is CASSDTTSTDTQYF. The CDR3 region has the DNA TGTGCCAGCAGCGACACCACTAGCACAGATACGCAGTATTTT.

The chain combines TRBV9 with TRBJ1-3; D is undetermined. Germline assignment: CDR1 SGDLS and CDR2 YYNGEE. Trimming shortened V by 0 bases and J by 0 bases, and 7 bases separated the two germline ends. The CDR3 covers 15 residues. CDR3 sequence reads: CASSVGHISGNTIYF. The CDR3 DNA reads TGTGCCAGCAGCGTAGGACACATCTCTGGAAACACCATATATTTT.

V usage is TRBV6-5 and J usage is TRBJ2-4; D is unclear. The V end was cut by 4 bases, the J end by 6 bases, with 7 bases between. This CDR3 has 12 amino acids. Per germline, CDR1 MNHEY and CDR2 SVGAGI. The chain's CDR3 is CASSSSGNIQYF. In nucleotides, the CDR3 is TGTGCCAGCAGTTCTTCCGGAAACATTCAGTACTTC.

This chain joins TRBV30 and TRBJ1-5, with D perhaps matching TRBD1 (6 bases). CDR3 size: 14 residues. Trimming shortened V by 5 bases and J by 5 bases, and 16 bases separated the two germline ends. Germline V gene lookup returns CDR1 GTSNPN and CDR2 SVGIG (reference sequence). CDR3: CAWGYGQFHQPQHF. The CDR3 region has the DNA TGTGCCTGGGGGTATGGACAGTTTCATCAGCCCCAGCATTTT. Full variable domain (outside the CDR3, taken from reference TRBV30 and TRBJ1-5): SQTIHQWPATLVQPVGSPLSLECTVEGTSNPNLYWYRQAAGRGLQLLFYSVGIGQISSEVPQNLSASRPQDRQFILSSKKLLLSDSGFYLCAWGYGQFHQPQHFGDGTRLSIL.

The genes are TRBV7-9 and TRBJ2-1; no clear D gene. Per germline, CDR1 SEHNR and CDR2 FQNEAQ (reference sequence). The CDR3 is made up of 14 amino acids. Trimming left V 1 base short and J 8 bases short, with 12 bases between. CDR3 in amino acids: CASSLGSNAHEQFF. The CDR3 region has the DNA TGTGCCAGCAGCTTAGGATCTAATGCCCATGAGCAGTTCTTC.

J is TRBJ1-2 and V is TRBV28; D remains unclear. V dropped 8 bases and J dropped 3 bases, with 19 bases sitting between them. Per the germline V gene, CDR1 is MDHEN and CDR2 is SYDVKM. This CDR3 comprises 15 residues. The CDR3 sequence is CASLVGGGGYYGYTF. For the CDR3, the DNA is TGTGCCAGCTTGGTAGGAGGCGGAGGCTACTATGGCTACACCTTC.

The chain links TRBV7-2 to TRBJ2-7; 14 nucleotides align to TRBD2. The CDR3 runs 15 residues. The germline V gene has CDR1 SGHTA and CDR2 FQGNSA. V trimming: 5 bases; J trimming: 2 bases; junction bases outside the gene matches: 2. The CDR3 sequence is CASSGLAGGPYEQYF. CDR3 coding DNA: TGTGCCAGCAGCGGACTAGCGGGGGGACCCTACGAGCAGTACTTC.

The CDR3 sequence: CASSFDTQETQYF. In nucleotides, the CDR3 is TGTGCCAGCAGCTTCGACACTCAAGAGACCCAGTACTTC. The chain carries TRBV7-2 and TRBJ2-5; D unclear. Trimming took off 3 bases at V and 2 bases at J, with 7 bases between the two ends. The germline V gene has CDR1 SGHTA and CDR2 FQGNSA. The CDR3 sequence is 13 residues long.

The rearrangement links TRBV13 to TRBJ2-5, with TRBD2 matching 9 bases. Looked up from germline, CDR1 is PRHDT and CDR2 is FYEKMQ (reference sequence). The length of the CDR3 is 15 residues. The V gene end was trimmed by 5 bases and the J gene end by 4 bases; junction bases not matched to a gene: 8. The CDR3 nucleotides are TGTGCCAGCAGCCGGCGGGGGGGGCCGGGAGAGACCCAGTACTTC. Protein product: CASSRRGGPGETQYF.

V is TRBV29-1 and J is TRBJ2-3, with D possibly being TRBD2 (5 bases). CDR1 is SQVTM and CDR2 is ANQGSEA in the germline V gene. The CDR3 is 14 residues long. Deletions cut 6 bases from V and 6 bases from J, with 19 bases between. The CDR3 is CSVSDSLGDDTQYF. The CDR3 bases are TGCAGCGTGTCAGACTCCCTGGGAGACGATACGCAGTATTTT.

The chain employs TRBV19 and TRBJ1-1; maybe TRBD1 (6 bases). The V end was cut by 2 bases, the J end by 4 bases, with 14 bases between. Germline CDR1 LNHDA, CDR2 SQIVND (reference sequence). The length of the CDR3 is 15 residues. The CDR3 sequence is CASSIRGGPGTEAFF. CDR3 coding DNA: TGTGCCAGTAGTATAAGGGGGGGACCGGGCACTGAAGCTTTCTTT.

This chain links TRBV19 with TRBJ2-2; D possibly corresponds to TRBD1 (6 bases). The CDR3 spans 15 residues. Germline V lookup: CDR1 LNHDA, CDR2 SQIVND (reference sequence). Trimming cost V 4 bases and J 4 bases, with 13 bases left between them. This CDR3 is CASSKLGQTTGELFF. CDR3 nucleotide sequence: TGTGCCAGTAGTAAACTAGGACAGACCACCGGGGAGCTGTTTTTT.